Sequencing of this T cell receptor (beta chain) was carried out in a study of T-cell memory formation after mild COVID-19. One entry per CDR3 protein results from TCRdb running MiXCR on the 5' RACE reads. In the table there are roughly 130,000 distinct CDR3 sequences, about a sixth of which are singletons. CDR1 and CDR2 (germline): MDHEN, SYDVKM. The length of the CDR3 is 15 residues. The junction had 7 bases not matched to a gene; V was cut back by 7 bases and J by 2 bases. This TCR came from a man younger than 35 who had mild COVID-19 (a few samples of this study predate the infection). Cell type and time point are not known. The rearrangement uses TRBV28 and TRBJ2-1; 8 nucleotides align to TRBD1. What was sequenced was PBMCs or a T cell subset sorted from them (not recorded which). CDR3 DNA sequence: TGTGCCAGCACTTCCCACAGGGGGACCTACAATGAGCAGTTCTTC. Translation: CASTSHRGTYNEQFF.